The clone carrying this T cell receptor (beta chain) was found a few times. As yet, its antigen is unknown. This sample is part of a study of T cells after yellow fever vaccination. Study-level information: Preparation used SMART-Seq v4 Ultra Low Input for the low-cell-number fractions.

The study, taken as a whole, reports: Weaker overall, the secondary response nonetheless peaked faster (day 5 versus 15). Most clones from primary vaccination were detected again post-booster (just over 95% CD4, roughly 85% CD8).

UMIs were added to TCR cDNA along with a universal primer site when it was made by 5'RACE template switching. TCRdb re-called the 5' RACE reads with MiXCR, one entry per CDR3 protein. The sample contains a few hundred thousand distinct CDR3 sequences, roughly 4% of which appear only once. The V end was cut by 2 bases, the J end by 7 bases, with 17 bases between. Looked up from germline, CDR1 is KGHSH and CDR2 is LQKENI. The CDR3 runs to 15 residues. The origin of this receptor is a man in his late teens or twenties who received the YFV17D yellow fever vaccine. The specimen was PBMCs, collected 5 days after the yellow fever booster vaccination. V and J are TRBV18 and TRBJ1-2; D is undetermined. CDR3 DNA: TGTGCCAGCTCACCAATGGAAGGGATGTATGGTGGCTACACCTTC. As protein: CASSPMEGMYGGYTF.